This TCR beta chain comes out of a study of cytomegalovirus exposure and HLA in healthy donors. Study background: Approximately 200 million T cells yielded around 120 million unique TCR beta sequences in earlier analysis.

About this clone itself: No antigen is known for it.

V lost 3 bases and J 2 bases, leaving 12 bases between the germline ends. The CDR3 is 15 amino acids. Looked up from germline, CDR1 is MDHEN and CDR2 is SYDVKM. Both 60 Vbeta primers and 13 Jbeta primers went into the PCR. The repertoire was sequenced with immunoSEQ multiplex PCR; TCRdb's copy has only in-frame clones and lacks some. The sample has approximately 160,000 clones; 65% to 85% are singletons. Whole-study findings and limits: Previously analyzed data showed that most TCR beta V segments were productive at a frequency of about 87% or about 30%. Later analysis demonstrated an association between a missense DCLRE1C variant and TCR beta V- and J-gene trimming. Some TCR beta chains (about 170 of them) were listed as cytomegalovirus-associated.

Sequencing used PBMCs. The source is a man in his fifties or sixties in good health and CMV-seropositive. The chain recombines TRBV28 with TRBJ2-3; D possibly corresponds to TRBD2 (6 bases). The CDR3 sequence: CASSFPSGDTDTQYF. The CDR3 nucleotides are TGTGCCAGCAGTTTCCCGTCGGGAGACACAGATACGCAGTATTTT.